The next 18 T cell receptor beta chains were all read from a single sample in a study of regulatory T cells in long-lasting Graves disease (dated by TCRdb to 2020 to 2022). The library came from multiplex PCR. TCRdb names Illumina HiSeq 4000 as the instrument used. CDR3 regions were amplified by Arm-PCR with iRepertoire HTBI primers to construct TCR beta libraries. The public reads were reprocessed in TCRdb via fastp at Q25 and MiXCR, keeping in-frame beta chains. Rows with a matching CDR3 protein are joined into one entry that keeps the most common DNA and genes. The sample table records about 460,000 distinct CDR3 sequences; 12% to 15% of these occur just once. The top ten constitute roughly a sixth of the sample. The intended sense of this specimen's time point label: newly diagnosed GD, antithyroid drugs for less than 3 months. For both TCR sequencing and RNA sequencing, RNA was extracted from PBMCs in TRIzol.

Separately, the same data were catalogued under a study of T cells in Graves' hyperthyroidism and ophthalmopathy.

The specimen was peripheral blood mononuclear cells (PBMCs), collected at new diagnosis, from a patient treated with antithyroid drugs. The receptors were gathered from a woman aged 50 to 60 with Graves disease. Donor details come from another sample of the same person, matched by shared clones.

This clonotype has at least ten counts. This chain joins TRBV9 and TRBJ1-4; 9 bases agree with TRBD1. CDR3 length: 17 residues. Trimming at V came to 1 base and at J to 4 bases, leaving 8 bases not matched to a gene. Per the germline V gene, CDR1 is SGDLS and CDR2 is YYNGEE. CDR3 sequence: CASSVSAGQGSNEKLFF. DNA for the CDR3: TGTGCCAGCAGCGTAAGTGCGGGACAGGGAAGTAATGAAAAACTGTTTTTT.

J is TRBJ2-3 and V is TRBV11-2; D gene ambiguous. V was clipped by 0 bases and J by 0 bases, with 7 bases between them. CDR1 is SGHAT, CDR2 FQNNGV, per germline. The CDR3 spans 15 residues. The CDR3 bases are TGTGCCAGCAGCTTAGATCAAGGGAGCACAGATACGCAGTATTTT. Protein: CASSLDQGSTDTQYF.

This clonotype was seen many times. At one boundary the junction diverges from the germline segment, which might be a read error. The chain joins TRBV6-1 to TRBJ2-1; possibly TRBD2 for D (5 bases). In germline, CDR1 is MNHNS, CDR2 SASEGT. This CDR3 spans 16 amino acids. Here the CDR3 reads CASTSTRAANDNQQFF. CDR3 in DNA: TGTGCCAGCACCTCCACGAGGGCGGCCAACGACAATCAGCAGTTCTTC.

Concerning this clonotype itself: A much larger clonotype is one base distant, so this may be a read error. The V gene is TRBV20-1, the J gene TRBJ1-5, with 7 nucleotides matching TRBD1. Germline CDR1 is DFQATT and CDR2 is SNEGSKA (reference sequence). This CDR3 comprises 13 residues. Trimming cost V 5 bases and J 9 bases; bases outside gene matches: 10. DNA for the CDR3: TGCAGTGCTCGGAGACAGGGCGATCGGCCCCAGCATTTT. Its translation is CSARRQGDRPQHF.

This clonotype was counted at least ten times. The chain is built from TRBV5-1 and TRBJ1-1; D might be TRBD1 (6 bases). V was pared by 3 bases and J by 1 base, with 13 bases between. This CDR3 has 15 amino acids. CDR1 and CDR2 (germline): SGHRS, YFSETQ. For the CDR3, the DNA is TGCGCCAGCAGCTGGGACACCGGGTCGAACACTGAAGCTTTCTTT. It yields the protein CASSWDTGSNTEAFF.

This clonotype was observed many times. The chain recombines TRBV6-2 or TRBV6-3 with TRBJ2-3; either TRBD1 or TRBD2 may fit D (5 bases each). In germline, CDR1 is MNHEY, CDR2 SVGEGT. Trimming removed 5 bases from V and 1 base from J, with 28 bases in between. This CDR3 comprises 20 residues. The CDR3 sequence is CASSRDPRDRLFSGTDTQYF. The DNA of the CDR3 is TGTGCCAGCAGTAGGGATCCGAGGGACCGCCTTTTTAGCGGCACAGATACGCAGTATTTT.

This clonotype showed up many times. The chain joins TRBV7-2 to TRBJ2-1; D is possibly TRBD2 (6 bases). The germline CDR1 and CDR2 sequences are SGHTA and FQGNSA. Deletions cut 6 bases from V and 8 bases from J, with 17 bases between. The CDR3 is 14 residues long. CDR3 amino acids: CASRGLGRDHEQFF. In DNA form, the CDR3 reads TGTGCCAGCAGGGGGCTAGGGCGGGACCATGAGCAGTTCTTC.

This clonotype was counted between two and nine times. J is TRBJ1-1 and V is TRBV19; D is uncertain. The CDR3 extends over 14 amino acids. V gave up 5 bases and J gave up 2 bases, with 12 bases separating them. Germline values: CDR1 LNHDA, CDR2 SQIVND (reference sequence). CDR3 DNA: TGTGCCAGTAGTTCTCGGGGAGGCAACACTGAAGCTTTCTTT. This encodes CASSSRGGNTEAFF.

This clonotype was detected a few times. The genes are TRBV10-3 and TRBJ2-7; D may be TRBD2 (7 bases). There are 15 residues in the CDR3. Germline CDR1 is ENHRY and CDR2 is SYGVKD. V lost 4 bases and J 4 bases, leaving 17 bases between the germline ends. The CDR3 DNA reads as TGTGCCATCAGTGGGGGCGGGAGCAGGGGTTACGAGCAGTACTTC. It specifies CAISGGGSRGYEQYF.

On this clonotype itself: Being one base from a much bigger clone, this may be a read error. The genes are TRBV7-3 and TRBJ2-1; 14 positions agree with TRBD2. Germline lookup yields CDR1 SGHTA and CDR2 FQGTGA. V lost 5 bases and J lost 6; bases outside the gene matches: 3. The CDR3 has 15 amino acids. The CDR3 protein is CASSRTSGRSNEQFF. CDR3 DNA sequence: TGTGCCAGCAGCCGGACTAGCGGGAGGAGCAATGAGCAGTTCTTC.

This clonotype was detected many times. The rearrangement uses TRBV2 and TRBJ2-3; D gene unclear. Trimming removed 6 bases at V and 6 bases at J, with 10 bases between. The CDR3 extends over 12 amino acids. The germline CDR1 and CDR2 sequences are SNHLY and FYNNEI. CDR3 DNA: TGTGCCAGCAGGTCTTTAGAGGATACGCAGTATTTT. Protein product: CASRSLEDTQYF.

This rearrangement joins TRBV4-1 to TRBJ1-2; 7 bases agree with TRBD1. Germline CDR1 and CDR2: MGHRA and YSYEKL. This CDR3 contains 17 residues. V lost 0 bases, J lost 5 bases, and 12 bases stayed unmatched. The CDR3 DNA reads as TGCGCCAGCAGCCAAGATGAGGGACAGTTCAAGTCATATGGCTACACCTTC. Translating gives CASSQDEGQFKSYGYTF.

This clonotype was seen a few times. The chain employs TRBV18 and TRBJ2-3, with 10 bases identical to TRBD1. The CDR3 extends over 15 amino acids. Germline assignment: CDR1 KGHSH and CDR2 LQKENI. Trimming removed 3 bases from V and 3 bases from J; junction bases left unmatched: 3. The CDR3 coding sequence is TGTGCCAGCTCACCGACAGGGGGCGAGACAGATACGCAGTATTTT. Its protein is CASSPTGGETDTQYF.

This clonotype occurred many times. V gene TRBV6-1 combines with J gene TRBJ1-1; D is possibly TRBD1 (5 bases). Germline lookup yields CDR1 MNHNS and CDR2 SASEGT. The CDR3 has 15 residues. Trimming left V 0 bases short and J 8 bases short, with 16 bases between. The CDR3 sequence is CASSEAPGVGGEAFF. CDR3 coding DNA: TGTGCCAGCAGTGAAGCCCCGGGAGTCGGGGGAGAAGCTTTCTTT.

This chain uses TRBV6-1 with TRBJ1-4; TRBD1 aligns across 12 bases. With 6 bases clipped from V and 4 bases from J, the junction kept 15 bases outside the gene matches. Germline loops: CDR1 MNHNS, CDR2 SASEGT. This CDR3 region has 19 residues. CDR3 loop: CASRFLTRDRGRNNEKLFF. The CDR3 nucleotides read TGTGCCAGCAGATTTCTCACCCGGGACAGGGGGCGAAATAATGAAAAACTGTTTTTT.

This clonotype was seen ten or more times. The chain is built from TRBV3-1 and TRBJ2-3; no definite D call. CDR3 size: 12 residues. The germline gives CDR1 LGHDT, CDR2 YNNKEL (reference sequence). V was shortened by 1 base and J by 5 bases, with 4 bases between the two germline ends. CDR3 protein: CASSQVGDTQYF. For the CDR3, the DNA is TGTGCCAGCAGCCAAGTGGGAGATACGCAGTATTTT.

This clonotype has more than one count but fewer than ten. The V gene is TRBV4-1, the J gene TRBJ2-1; 9 bases agree with TRBD2. Trimming at V came to 0 bases and at J to 11 bases, leaving 5 bases not matched to a gene. The CDR3 is 14 residues long. The V gene's germline CDR1 is MGHRA and CDR2 YSYEKL. CDR3 DNA: TGCGCCAGCAGCCAAGAAAGGGCTAGCGGGAAGCAGTTCTTC. This translates into CASSQERASGKQFF.

This clonotype turned up a few times. This chain uses TRBV9 with TRBJ1-6, with D perhaps matching TRBD1 (6 bases). Trimming removed 2 bases at V and 3 bases at J, with 12 bases between. The CDR3 contains 16 residues. CDR1 is SGDLS, CDR2 YYNGEE, per germline. This CDR3 is CASSVGGQSYNSPLHF. CDR3 DNA: TGTGCCAGCAGCGTTGGGGGCCAGAGCTATAATTCACCCCTCCACTTT.